This T cell receptor (beta chain) was captured in a study of blood T cell repertoires in COVID-19. Libraries were prepared by immunoSEQ multiplex PCR; TCRdb keeps only in-frame clonotypes and omits some of them. The top ten clones hold roughly 0.8% of a sample with roughly 250,000 clones, 88% of them seen once. CDR3 length: 16 residues. Germline-derived CDR1 and CDR2 are MGHRA and YSYEKL. With 0 bases clipped from V and 2 bases from J, the junction kept 3 bases outside the gene matches. Sequenced sample: peripheral blood. V gene TRBV4-1 combines with J gene TRBJ2-3; 9 nucleotides line up with TRBD1. The source is a woman in her thirties with acute or convalescent COVID-19. CDR3 nucleotides: TGCGCCAGCAGCCAAGATAGACAGGGGGACACAGATACGCAGTATTTT. Residues: CASSQDRQGDTDTQYF.